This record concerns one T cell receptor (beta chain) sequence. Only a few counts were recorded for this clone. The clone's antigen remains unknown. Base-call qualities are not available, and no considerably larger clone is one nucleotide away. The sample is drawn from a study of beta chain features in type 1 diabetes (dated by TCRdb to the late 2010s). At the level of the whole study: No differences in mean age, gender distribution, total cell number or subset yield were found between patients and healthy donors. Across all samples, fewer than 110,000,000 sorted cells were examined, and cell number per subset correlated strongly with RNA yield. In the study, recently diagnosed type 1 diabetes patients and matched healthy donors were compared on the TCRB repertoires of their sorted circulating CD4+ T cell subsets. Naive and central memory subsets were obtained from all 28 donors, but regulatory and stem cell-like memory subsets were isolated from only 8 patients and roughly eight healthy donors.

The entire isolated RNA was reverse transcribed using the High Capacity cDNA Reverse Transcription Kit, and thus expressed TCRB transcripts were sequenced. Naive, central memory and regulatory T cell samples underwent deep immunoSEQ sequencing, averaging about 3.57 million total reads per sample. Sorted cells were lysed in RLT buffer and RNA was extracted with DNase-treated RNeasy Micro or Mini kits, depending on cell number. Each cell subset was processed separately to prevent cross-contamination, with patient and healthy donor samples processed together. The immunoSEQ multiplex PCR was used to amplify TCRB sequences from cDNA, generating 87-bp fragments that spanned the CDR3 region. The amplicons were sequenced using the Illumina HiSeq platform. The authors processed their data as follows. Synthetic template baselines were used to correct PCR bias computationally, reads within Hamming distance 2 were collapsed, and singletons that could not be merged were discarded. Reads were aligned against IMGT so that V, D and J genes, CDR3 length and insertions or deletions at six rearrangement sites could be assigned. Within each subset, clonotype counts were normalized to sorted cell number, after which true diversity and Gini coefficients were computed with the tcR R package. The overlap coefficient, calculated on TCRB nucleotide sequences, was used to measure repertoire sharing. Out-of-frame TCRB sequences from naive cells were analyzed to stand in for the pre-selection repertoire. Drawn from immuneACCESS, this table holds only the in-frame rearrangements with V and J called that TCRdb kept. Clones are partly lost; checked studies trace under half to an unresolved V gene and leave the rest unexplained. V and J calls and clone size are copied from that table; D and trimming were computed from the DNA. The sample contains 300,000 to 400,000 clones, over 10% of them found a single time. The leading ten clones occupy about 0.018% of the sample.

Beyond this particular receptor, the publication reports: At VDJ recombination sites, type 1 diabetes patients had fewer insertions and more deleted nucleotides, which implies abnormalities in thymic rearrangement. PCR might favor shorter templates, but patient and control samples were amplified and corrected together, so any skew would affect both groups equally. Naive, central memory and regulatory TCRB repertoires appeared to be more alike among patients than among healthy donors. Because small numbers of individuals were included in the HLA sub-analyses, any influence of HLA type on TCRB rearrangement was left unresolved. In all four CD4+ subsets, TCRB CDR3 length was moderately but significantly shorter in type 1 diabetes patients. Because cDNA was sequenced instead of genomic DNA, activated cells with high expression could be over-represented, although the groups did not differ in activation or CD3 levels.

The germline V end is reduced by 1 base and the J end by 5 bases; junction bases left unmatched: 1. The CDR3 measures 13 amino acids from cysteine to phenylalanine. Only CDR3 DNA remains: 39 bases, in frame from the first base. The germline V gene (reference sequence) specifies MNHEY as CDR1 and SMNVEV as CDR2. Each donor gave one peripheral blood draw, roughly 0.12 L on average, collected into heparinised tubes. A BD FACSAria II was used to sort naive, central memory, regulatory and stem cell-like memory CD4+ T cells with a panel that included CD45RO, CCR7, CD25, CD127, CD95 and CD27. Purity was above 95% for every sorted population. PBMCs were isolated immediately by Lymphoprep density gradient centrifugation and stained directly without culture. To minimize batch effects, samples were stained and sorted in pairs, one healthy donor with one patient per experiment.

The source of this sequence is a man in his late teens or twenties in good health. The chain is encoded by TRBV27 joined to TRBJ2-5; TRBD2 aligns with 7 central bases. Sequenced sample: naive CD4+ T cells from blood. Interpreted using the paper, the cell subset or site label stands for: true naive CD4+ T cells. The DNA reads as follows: TGTGCCAGCAGTTTATGGGGGGGTGAGACCCAGTACTTC. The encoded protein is CASSLWGGETQYF.